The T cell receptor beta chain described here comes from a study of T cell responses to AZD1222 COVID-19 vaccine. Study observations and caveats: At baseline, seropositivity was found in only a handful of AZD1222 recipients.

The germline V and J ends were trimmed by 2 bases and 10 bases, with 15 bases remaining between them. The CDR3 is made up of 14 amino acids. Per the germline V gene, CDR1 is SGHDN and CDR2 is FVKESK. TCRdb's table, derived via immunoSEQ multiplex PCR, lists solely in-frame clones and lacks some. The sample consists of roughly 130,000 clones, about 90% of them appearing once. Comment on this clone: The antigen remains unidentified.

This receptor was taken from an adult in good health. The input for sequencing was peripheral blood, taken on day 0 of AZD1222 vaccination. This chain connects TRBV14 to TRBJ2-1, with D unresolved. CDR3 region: CASSQSSRYSEQFF. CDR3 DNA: TGTGCCAGCAGCCAAAGCTCCCGGTACTCCGAGCAGTTCTTC.